The clone carrying this TCR beta chain has a count of ten or more. This sample was included in a study of T cells in Graves' hyperthyroidism and ophthalmopathy. Trimming took 5 bases from V and 9 from J; bases not matched to a gene: 2. The germline V gene encodes CDR1 SGHTA and CDR2 FQGTGA. The CDR3 has 14 residues. Regions amplified from RNA transcripts were the TCR beta CDR3 regions. HTBI primers were the set used in a first-round RT-PCR of the TCR CDR3. MiXCR was run by TCRdb on the multiplex PCR reads, yielding one entry per CDR3 protein. Among some 490,000 distinct CDR3 sequences listed, around 15% were seen once. Patients were excluded because of uncontrolled infection, other autoimmune disease, pregnancy or lactation.

The TCR originated in a woman aged 25 to 45 with Graves' ophthalmopathy. The V and J genes are TRBV7-3 and TRBJ2-1; 15 bases agree with TRBD2. Sequencing used blood. CDR3 protein: CASSGGLAGGEQFF. DNA of the CDR3: TGTGCCAGCAGCGGGGGACTAGCGGGGGGTGAGCAGTTCTTC.